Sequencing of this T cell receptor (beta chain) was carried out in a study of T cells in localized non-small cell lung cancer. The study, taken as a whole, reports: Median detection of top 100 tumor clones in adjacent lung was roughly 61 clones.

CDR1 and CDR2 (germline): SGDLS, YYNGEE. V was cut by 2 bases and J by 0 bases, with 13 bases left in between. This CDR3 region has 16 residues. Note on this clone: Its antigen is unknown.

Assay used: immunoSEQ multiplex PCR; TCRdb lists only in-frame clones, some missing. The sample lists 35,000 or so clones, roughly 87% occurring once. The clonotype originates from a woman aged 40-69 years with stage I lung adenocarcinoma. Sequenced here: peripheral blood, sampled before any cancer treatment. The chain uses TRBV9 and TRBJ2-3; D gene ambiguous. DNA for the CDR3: TGTGCCAGCAGCGTCCGGAGCAGAGCTAGCACAGATACGCAGTATTTT. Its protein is CASSVRSRASTDTQYF.